The rows below give T cell receptor beta chains drawn from one sample of a study of technical replicates of blood from a handful of donors. TCRdb's copy holds only in-frame clones and misses some; the assay was immunoSEQ multiplex PCR. The sample gives approximately 80,000 clones, over 75% of which show up once; 0.41% is in the top ten. Source material: T cells isolated from PBMCs. These receptors originate from a human donor in good health. CDR3s include the opening cysteine and the closing phenylalanine or tryptophan. D genes are given only for firm matches. Rows may omit the clone size; those that give it use once, few, many or a size class.

.	TRBJ2-3	TRBV5-1	.	CASSLVGGHTDTQYF	TGCGCCAGCAGTTTAGTTGGCGGGCACACAGATACGCAGTATTTT
.	TRBJ1-1	TRBV9	.	CASSPLAEAEAFF	TGTGCCAGCAGCCCCCTTGCGGAGGCTGAAGCTTTCTTT
.	TRBJ2-1	TRBV19	TRBD2	CASSLLAAYNEQFF	TGTGCCAGTAGCCTTCTAGCGGCGTACAATGAGCAGTTCTTC
.	TRBJ2-2	TRBV2	TRBD2	CASSDVWTRNTGELFF	TGTGCCAGCAGTGATGTCTGGACTAGGAACACCGGGGAGCTGTTTTTT
.	TRBJ2-7	TRBV19	TRBD2	CASSGTSVNYEQYF	TGTGCCAGTAGTGGGACTAGCGTTAACTACGAGCAGTACTTC
.	TRBJ2-7	TRBV5-1	TRBD1	CASSVRMTGGQDEQYF	TGCGCCAGCAGCGTACGGATGACAGGGGGCCAGGACGAGCAGTACTTC
.	TRBJ2-7	TRBV6-9	TRBD1	CASLIRDRGNQSSYEQYF	TGTGCCAGCCTAATCCGGGACAGGGGGAATCAGAGCTCCTACGAGCAGTACTTC
.	TRBJ1-1	TRBV12-5	.	CASGFLPLGEDTEAFF	TGTGCTAGTGGTTTTCTTCCCCTGGGGGAGGACACTGAAGCTTTCTTT
.	TRBJ1-4	TRBV5-4	TRBD1	CASSLGGQDEKLFF	TGTGCCAGCAGCTTGGGGGGACAGGATGAAAAACTGTTTTTT
.	TRBJ2-5	TRBV30	TRBD2	CAWSVLAGEVETQYF	TGTGCCTGGAGTGTACTCGCGGGGGAAGTGGAGACCCAGTACTTC
.	TRBJ1-2	TRBV6-1	.	CASTLTEINGYTF	TGTGCCAGCACCTTGACAGAGATTAATGGCTACACCTTC
.	TRBJ1-2	TRBV2	.	CASSESSDYGYTF	TGTGCCAGCAGTGAATCCAGCGACTATGGCTACACCTTC
.	TRBJ2-1	TRBV4-2	TRBD2	CASSQQRDHSYNEQFF	TGTGCCAGCAGCCAACAGCGGGATCACTCCTACAATGAGCAGTTCTTC
once	TRBJ1-5	TRBV6-6	TRBD1	CASSHRQGGQPQHF	TGTGCCAGCAGCCATAGACAGGGAGGTCAGCCCCAGCATTTT
.	TRBJ1-2	TRBV7-9	.	CASSVQGYGYTF	TGTGCCAGCAGCGTACAGGGTTATGGCTACACCTTC
.	TRBJ2-7	TRBV9	TRBD2	CASSPRLGHGRTSGPFYEQYF	TGTGCCAGCAGCCCCCGGTTAGGGCACGGGAGGACTAGCGGGCCCTTCTACGAGCAGTACTTC
once	TRBJ2-2	TRBV29-1	TRBD2	CSVEGEGATGELFF	TGCAGCGTTGAAGGGGAGGGAGCCACCGGGGAGCTGTTTTTT
.	TRBJ2-1	TRBV25-1	TRBD2	CASSPHSSGSYNEQFF	TGTGCCAGCAGTCCTCATTCTAGCGGCAGTTACAATGAGCAGTTCTTC
.	TRBJ2-7	TRBV28	TRBD2	CASRPGGIYEQYF	TGTGCCAGCCGCCCGGGAGGAATCTACGAGCAGTACTTC
.	TRBJ1-4	TRBV18	TRBD1	CASSPGNRGLRTNEKLFF	TGTGCCAGCTCACCCGGAAACAGGGGACTTAGGACTAATGAAAAACTGTTTTTT
.	TRBJ2-7	TRBV5-5	.	CASGYRQNPYEQYF	TGTGCCAGCGGTTACAGACAGAATCCTTACGAGCAGTACTTC
few	TRBJ1-1	TRBV6-5	.	CASSYGHLKVTEAFF	TGTGCCAGCAGTTACGGACATCTTAAGGTCACTGAAGCTTTCTTT
.	TRBJ2-3	TRBV5-1	.	CASYAGNTDTQYF	TGCGCCAGCTACGCAGGTAACACAGATACGCAGTATTTT
.	TRBJ2-7	TRBV11-3	.	CASSLGGDYEQYF	TGTGCCAGCAGCTTAGGGGGAGACTACGAGCAGTACTTC
.	TRBJ1-2	TRBV11-2	.	CASSLGRRGYGYTF	TGTGCCAGCAGCTTAGGTCGGAGAGGTTATGGCTACACCTTC
.	TRBJ2-7	TRBV11-2	TRBD2	CASSLAGGPEQYF	TGTGCCAGCAGCCTAGCGGGAGGTCCCGAGCAGTACTTC
.	TRBJ2-7	TRBV4-2	.	CASSQGVRGYEQYF	TGTGCCAGCAGCCAAGGGGTCAGGGGCTACGAGCAGTACTTC
once	TRBJ2-1	TRBV19	.	CASSIAQGVGNEQFF	TGTGCCAGTAGTATAGCACAGGGAGTAGGCAATGAGCAGTTCTTC
.	TRBJ2-1	TRBV11-2	.	CASSLIFVSEQFF	TGTGCCAGCAGCTTAATTTTCGTCAGTGAGCAGTTCTTC
.	TRBJ2-7	TRBV9	TRBD1	CASSPTGTGYEQYF	TGTGCCAGCAGCCCAACCGGGACAGGCTACGAGCAGTACTTC
.	TRBJ2-7	TRBV6-5	.	CASSSRGLSTADEQYF	TGTGCCAGCAGTTCACGAGGCCTTTCGACCGCGGACGAGCAGTACTTC
.	TRBJ1-2	TRBV28	.	CASNPTSGAYYGYTF	TGTGCCAGCAACCCAACGTCAGGGGCGTACTATGGCTACACCTTC
.	TRBJ2-5	TRBV7-2	TRBD1	CASSSGQGLLETQYF	TGTGCCAGCAGCTCGGGACAGGGGTTATTAGAGACCCAGTACTTC
.	TRBJ1-5	TRBV6-1	TRBD1	CASSVGRQGNQPQHF	TGTGCCAGCAGTGTGGGGAGACAGGGGAATCAGCCCCAGCATTTT
.	TRBJ1-4	TRBV30	.	CAWTLGGSLSTNEKLFF	TGTGCCTGGACCCTTGGGGGGTCTCTGTCAACTAATGAAAAACTGTTTTTT
.	TRBJ2-3	TRBV4-3	TRBD2	CASSHAGTSGSGGDTQYF	TGCGCCAGCAGCCACGCCGGGACTAGCGGGAGCGGGGGAGATACGCAGTATTTT
.	TRBJ1-5	TRBV19	TRBD1	CASSKRAGGYGNQPQHF	TGTGCCAGTAGTAAAAGGGCAGGGGGTTATGGGAATCAGCCCCAGCATTTT
.	TRBJ1-4	TRBV30	.	CAFLGGVREKLFF	TGTGCCTTCCTTGGGGGGGTTCGAGAAAAACTGTTTTTT
.	TRBJ2-7	TRBV28	.	CASSFASYEQYF	TGTGCCAGCAGTTTCGCCAGCTACGAGCAGTACTTC
.	TRBJ2-7	TRBV7-2	.	CASSILATSSYEQYF	TGTGCCAGCAGCATCCTAGCGACTAGCTCCTACGAGCAGTACTTC
.	TRBJ1-5	TRBV30	.	CAWGWGAHQPQHF	TGTGCCTGGGGGTGGGGAGCCCATCAGCCCCAGCATTTT
.	TRBJ2-1	TRBV15	TRBD2	CATSRVERELTEQFF	TGTGCCACCAGCAGAGTAGAGCGGGAGCTTACTGAGCAGTTCTTC
.	TRBJ2-2	TRBV6-5	.	CASSYDGSGGELFF	TGTGCCAGCAGTTACGACGGGAGTGGGGGGGAGCTGTTTTTT
.	TRBJ2-7	TRBV2	.	CASSPRLASEQYF	TGTGCCAGCAGCCCCCGGTTAGCGAGTGAGCAGTACTTC
once	TRBJ2-1	TRBV2	.	CASVGLMSSYNEQFF	TGTGCCAGCGTTGGACTAATGAGCTCCTACAATGAGCAGTTCTTC
.	TRBJ2-7	TRBV15	.	CATSRDIWGRSSYEQYF	TGTGCCACCAGCAGAGATATATGGGGGAGGAGTTCCTACGAGCAGTACTTC
.	TRBJ2-6	TRBV27	.	CARVYRISCSGANVLTF	TGTGCCAGGGTATACAGGATTTCCTGCTCTGGGGCCAACGTCCTGACTTTC
.	TRBJ2-3	TRBV19	.	CASSGQLTDTQYF	TGTGCCAGTAGTGGGCAGCTCACAGATACGCAGTATTTT
.	TRBJ1-1	TRBV6-9	.	CASSYSRDTCMDTEAFF	TGTGCCAGCAGTTATTCGAGGGACACATGTATGGACACTGAAGCTTTCTTT
.	TRBJ2-7	TRBV6-4	TRBD1	CASSVIRGPLTYEQYF	TGTGCCAGCAGTGTTATCAGGGGGCCCCTAACCTACGAGCAGTACTTC
.	TRBJ1-5	TRBV19	.	CASSVGGVVQPQHF	TGTGCCAGTAGTGTCGGCGGGGTGGTTCAGCCCCAGCATTTT
.	TRBJ2-1	TRBV27	TRBD2	CASTLAGRGNEQFF	TGTGCCAGCACCCTAGCGGGACGGGGCAATGAGCAGTTCTTC
.	TRBJ2-6	TRBV11-3	.	CASSLGAGSGANVLTF	TGTGCCAGCAGCTTAGGCGCGGGATCTGGGGCCAACGTCCTGACTTTC
.	TRBJ2-7	TRBV4-1	.	CASSQVTSFIMAHEQYF	TGCGCCAGCAGCCAAGTTACTAGCTTTATTATGGCCCACGAGCAGTACTTC
.	TRBJ2-2	TRBV13	.	CASSQGNTGELFF	TGTGCCAGCAGCCAGGGGAACACCGGGGAGCTGTTTTTT
.	TRBJ2-7	TRBV29-1	.	CSVETGTASYEQYF	TGCAGCGTCGAAACAGGGACGGCCTCCTACGAGCAGTACTTC
.	TRBJ2-7	TRBV11-3	.	CASSPRGHYEQYF	TGTGCCAGCAGCCCTAGGGGCCACTACGAGCAGTACTTC
few	TRBJ1-4	TRBV29-1	TRBD1	CSAWDRHSEKLFF	TGCAGCGCCTGGGACAGACATAGTGAAAAACTGTTTTTT
.	TRBJ2-7	TRBV28	TRBD2	CASSLILARGEQYF	TGTGCCAGCAGTTTGATACTAGCGAGGGGCGAGCAGTACTTC